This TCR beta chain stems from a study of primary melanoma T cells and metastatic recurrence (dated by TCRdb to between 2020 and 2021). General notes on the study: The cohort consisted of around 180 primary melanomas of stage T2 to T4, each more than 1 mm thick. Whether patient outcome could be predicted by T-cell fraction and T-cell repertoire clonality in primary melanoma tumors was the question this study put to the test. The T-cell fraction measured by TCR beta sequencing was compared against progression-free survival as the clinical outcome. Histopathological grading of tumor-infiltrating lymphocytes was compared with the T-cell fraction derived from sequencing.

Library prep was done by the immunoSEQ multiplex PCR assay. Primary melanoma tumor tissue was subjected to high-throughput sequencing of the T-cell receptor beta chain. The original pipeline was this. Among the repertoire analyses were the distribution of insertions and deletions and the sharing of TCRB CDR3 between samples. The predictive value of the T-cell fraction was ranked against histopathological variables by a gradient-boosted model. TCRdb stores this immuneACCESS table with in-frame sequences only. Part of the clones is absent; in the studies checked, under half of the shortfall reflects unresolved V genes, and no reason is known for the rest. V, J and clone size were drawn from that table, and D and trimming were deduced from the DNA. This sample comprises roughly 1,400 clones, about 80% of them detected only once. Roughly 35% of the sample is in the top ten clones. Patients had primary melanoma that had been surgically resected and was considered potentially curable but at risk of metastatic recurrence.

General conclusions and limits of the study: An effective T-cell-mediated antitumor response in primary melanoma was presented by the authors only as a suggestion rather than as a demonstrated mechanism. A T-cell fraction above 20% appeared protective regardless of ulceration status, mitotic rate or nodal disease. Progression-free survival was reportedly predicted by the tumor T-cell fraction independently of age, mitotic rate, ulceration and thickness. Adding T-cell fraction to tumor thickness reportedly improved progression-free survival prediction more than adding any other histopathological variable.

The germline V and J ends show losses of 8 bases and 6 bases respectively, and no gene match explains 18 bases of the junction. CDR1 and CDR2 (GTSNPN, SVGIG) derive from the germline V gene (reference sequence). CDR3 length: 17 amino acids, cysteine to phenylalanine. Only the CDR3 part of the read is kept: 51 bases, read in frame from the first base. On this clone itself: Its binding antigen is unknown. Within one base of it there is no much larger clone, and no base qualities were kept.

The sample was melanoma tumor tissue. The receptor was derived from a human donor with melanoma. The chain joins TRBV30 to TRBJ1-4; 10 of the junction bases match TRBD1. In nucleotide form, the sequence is TGTGCCAGCAGCTTGAAGGGGGACAGGGGTAAGGATGAAAAACTGTTTTTT. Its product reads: CASSLKGDRGKDEKLFF.